These 29 T cell receptor beta chains were all obtained from the same sample, sequenced in a study of T-cell reconstitution after alpha-beta-depleted transplantation in children (dated by TCRdb to 2016 to 2017). Preparation of the library involved PCR. These reads were obtained on an Illumina HiSeq 2500. To normalize quantification of the TCRbeta repertoire, the TCR libraries were built with molecular barcoding that relied on unique molecular identifiers. Through fastp at Q25 and MiXCR, TCRdb rebuilt clones from the public reads, retaining in-frame beta chains. All rows with the same CDR3 protein become a single entry with the most common DNA and genes. In all, the sample holds hundreds of thousands of distinct CDR3 sequences, and around 12% of those were seen once. 0.79% of the sample belongs to the ten largest clones. The treatment or condition label, read with the paper, signifies: allogeneic hematopoietic cell transplantation with graft depleted of TCRalphabeta T cells and CD19 B cells.

This specimen consisted of PBMCs, obtained before TCRalphabeta/CD19-depleted stem cell transplant. These receptors were obtained from a girl aged 2 to 9 with congenital amegakaryocytic thrombocytopenia, due to receive a stem cell transplant.

This clonotype was seen repeatedly, ten times or more. The J gene is TRBJ2-5, the V gene TRBV6-1; 12 bases are shared with TRBD2. The V and J ends lost 6 bases and 0 bases, in that order; junction bases with no gene match: 5. This CDR3 contains 16 residues. Germline V gene lookup returns CDR1 MNHNS and CDR2 SASEGT. CDR3 sequence reads: CASSLRTSGNQETQYF. DNA for the CDR3: TGTGCCAGCAGCCTAAGGACTAGCGGGAACCAAGAGACCCAGTACTTC.

CDR3 bases: TGCAGTGCTAGAGATAGGGGCAGCACAGATACGCAGTATTTT. Its protein product is CSARDRGSTDTQYF. This chain links TRBV20-1 with TRBJ2-3; perhaps TRBD1 as D (5 bases). V lost 0 bases, J lost 0 bases, and 7 bases lay in between. Germline V lookup: CDR1 DFQATT, CDR2 SNEGSKA (reference sequence). This CDR3 contains 14 residues.

As to this clonotype: At one of its ends the junction is not consistent with the germline gene, which may arise from a read error. This chain links TRBV18 with TRBJ1-3; 7 bases are shared with TRBD1. CDR1 and CDR2 from the germline V gene are KGHSH and LQKENI. The CDR3 loop spans 18 amino acids. CDR3 residues: CASSPVSTKQGPGNTIYF. The CDR3 nucleotides are TGTGCCAGCTCACCAGTCTCCACTAAACAGGGGCCTGGAAACACCATATATTTC.

Worth noting for this clonotype: This may be a read error, as it is one base from a much larger clone. V and J are TRBV20-1 and TRBJ2-1; D remains ambiguous. Germline CDR1 reads DFQATT; CDR2 reads SNEGSKA (reference sequence). This CDR3 comprises 15 residues. The DNA of the CDR3 is TGCAGTGTCCCCAGGCATCCTCTTCGATACATTGAGCAGTTCTTC. As protein: CSVPRHPLRYIEQFF.

This clonotype was counted only a few times. Here the CDR3 DNA reads TGTGCCACCAGTGATTTGAACCCCTCAACAGATACGCAGTATTTT. Encoded protein: CATSDLNPSTDTQYF. This sequence joins TRBV24-1 and TRBJ2-3; D gene ambiguous. From germline, CDR1 is KGHDR and CDR2 SFDVKD. V lost 0 bases and J lost 3, with 9 bases in between. CDR3 length equals 15 residues.

There are many counts of this clonotype. V gene TRBV12-3 or TRBV12-4 combines with J gene TRBJ2-1, with D unresolved. V lost 6 bases and J lost 0, with 12 bases in between. This CDR3 is 15 amino acids long. The chain's CDR3 is CASSPRRSSYNEQFF. In DNA form, the CDR3 reads TGTGCCAGCAGCCCTAGACGGTCCTCCTACAATGAGCAGTTCTTC.

This clonotype was found many times. This chain connects TRBV4-1 to TRBJ2-3, with D maybe TRBD2 (5 bases). Trimming took 1 base from V and 4 from J, leaving 18 bases between them. The CDR3 contains 17 residues. In germline, CDR1 is MGHRA, CDR2 YSYEKL. The CDR3 sequence is CASSQVGLLSTADTQYF. The CDR3 DNA reads TGCGCCAGCAGCCAAGTCGGACTCCTCTCCACCGCAGATACGCAGTATTTT.

The chain joins TRBV19 to TRBJ2-1, with unresolved D. V was shortened by 5 bases and J by 6 bases, with 14 bases between the two germline ends. There are 14 residues in the CDR3. Germline V lookup: CDR1 LNHDA, CDR2 SQIVND (reference sequence). CDR3: CASSGSSSSNEQFF. The CDR3 DNA reads as TGTGCCAGTAGTGGGTCTTCAAGTAGCAATGAGCAGTTCTTC.

In its sample, this clonotype was seen many times. V gene TRBV7-9 combines with J gene TRBJ2-1; possible D gene TRBD2, 5 bases. The CDR3 has 17 amino acids. With 4 bases removed from V and 1 base from J, the gap between germline ends came to 17 bases. The V gene's germline CDR1 is SEHNR and CDR2 FQNEAQ (reference sequence). The CDR3 bases are TGTGCCAGCAGCTCCGGGATAACGGCATGGTCCTACAATGAGCAGTTCTTC. Translation gives CASSSGITAWSYNEQFF.

This clonotype was observed at least ten times. The chain links TRBV5-1 to TRBJ2-7, with D uncertain. This CDR3 spans 15 amino acids. CDR1 is SGHRS and CDR2 is YFSETQ in the germline V gene. Deletions cut 0 bases from V and 0 bases from J, with 10 bases between. CDR3 region: CASSLAHLPSYEQYF. The DNA for the CDR3 is TGCGCCAGCAGCTTGGCCCACCTGCCCTCCTACGAGCAGTACTTC.

The chain is built from TRBV27 and TRBJ2-7; D uncertain. This CDR3 contains 13 residues. Germline V lookup: CDR1 MNHEY, CDR2 SMNVEV (reference sequence). Trimming cost V 6 bases and J 3 bases, with 12 bases left between them. CDR3 amino acids: CASRSVWNYEQYF. CDR3 DNA sequence: TGTGCCAGCAGGTCCGTTTGGAACTACGAGCAGTACTTC.

The chain recombines TRBV7-9 with TRBJ2-1, with D possibly TRBD2 on 5 matching bases. The germline V gene has CDR1 SEHNR and CDR2 FQNEAQ (reference sequence). V was clipped by 5 bases and J by 8 bases, with 19 bases between them. CDR3 length: 15 amino acids. CDR3 coding DNA: TGTGCCAGCAGCCGTAGGAGATTCGGGGTCGATGAGCAGTTCTTC. As protein: CASSRRRFGVDEQFF.

This rearrangement joins TRBV20-1 to TRBJ1-5; a possible D gene is TRBD1 (5 bases). Germline V gene data show CDR1 as DFQATT and CDR2 as SNEGSKA (reference sequence). V was pared by 3 bases and J by 7 bases, with 10 bases between. CDR3 length equals 12 residues. The CDR3, as DNA: TGCAGTGCTAGTCTGGGGGACCAGCCCCAGCATTTT. Its translation: CSASLGDQPQHF.

This clonotype has more than one count but fewer than ten. The rearrangement joins TRBV29-1 to TRBJ2-1; D is undetermined. The V gene's germline CDR1 is SQVTM and CDR2 ANQGSEA. The CDR3 extends over 14 amino acids. V was clipped by 4 bases and J by 7 bases, with 17 bases between them. CDR3 in DNA: TGCAGCGTTGTCCCCCCCGCGTTAGGGAATGAGCAGTTCTTC. This gives the protein CSVVPPALGNEQFF.

This clonotype was counted only a few times. The V and J genes are TRBV7-6 and TRBJ2-1; the D call may be TRBD1 or TRBD2 (5 bases each). Germline loops: CDR1 SGHVS, CDR2 FNYEAQ. Trimming removed 5 bases from V and 1 base from J, with 12 bases in between. This CDR3 comprises 15 residues. CDR3 protein: CASSPGPPSYNEQFF. CDR3 bases: TGTGCCAGCAGCCCGGGACCGCCATCCTACAATGAGCAGTTCTTC.

The rearrangement uses TRBV20-1 and TRBJ2-7, with D maybe TRBD2 (5 bases). The CDR3 runs to 12 residues. V lost 3 bases to trimming and J lost 6 bases, with 12 bases between them. Germline loops: CDR1 DFQATT, CDR2 SNEGSKA (reference sequence). Here the CDR3 DNA reads TGCAGTGCTAGGGTCAGTCTAGCCGAGCAGTACTTC. Its protein product is CSARVSLAEQYF.

The chain uses TRBV29-1 and TRBJ2-7, with D perhaps assigned TRBD1 or TRBD2 (5 bases each). The germline CDR1 and CDR2 sequences are SQVTM and ANQGSEA. The V end was cut by 7 bases, the J end by 2 bases, with 18 bases between. CDR3 length: 14 residues. CDR3: CSARGPRIPYEQYF. The CDR3 DNA reads TGCAGCGCCCGGGGCCCGAGGATCCCCTACGAGCAGTACTTC.

This clonotype was recorded at least ten times. The chain combines TRBV12-3 or TRBV12-4 with TRBJ2-1, with D perhaps being TRBD1 or TRBD2 (5 bases each). The CDR3 contains 14 residues. V lost 0 bases to trimming and J lost 7 bases, with 10 bases between them. This chain's CDR3 is CASSLAERTNEQFF. Here the CDR3 DNA reads TGTGCCAGCAGTTTAGCGGAGCGGACAAATGAGCAGTTCTTC.

The rearrangement joins TRBV7-9 to TRBJ2-1; D remains unclear. V gave up 7 bases and J gave up 4 bases, with 14 bases separating them. The germline V gene encodes CDR1 SEHNR and CDR2 FQNEAQ (reference sequence). CDR3 size: 14 residues. CDR3 nucleotides: TGTGCCAGCACCATACGGACCTCGTACAATGAGCAGTTCTTC. This sequence encodes CASTIRTSYNEQFF.

At least ten counts were recorded for this clonotype. The chain uses TRBV5-1 and TRBJ2-7, with 11 bases that match TRBD2. Looked up from germline, CDR1 is SGHRS and CDR2 is YFSETQ. Trimming removed 8 bases from V and 3 bases from J; junction bases left unmatched: 4. CDR3 length equals 13 residues. The CDR3 sequence is CASYTSGSYEQYF. The DNA for the CDR3 is TGCGCCAGTTACACTAGCGGGAGCTACGAGCAGTACTTC.

This clonotype was detected a few times. CDR3 region: CATSNSEANIQYF. Here the CDR3 DNA reads TGTGCCACCAGCAACAGCGAGGCAAACATTCAGTACTTC. The chain links TRBV15 to TRBJ2-4; D gene uncertain. V gave up 4 bases and J gave up 6 bases, with 10 bases separating them. CDR1 is LNHNV, CDR2 YYDKDF, per germline (reference sequence). The CDR3 has 13 residues.

In its sample, this clonotype was seen many times. V is TRBV12-3 or TRBV12-4 and J is TRBJ2-1; D possibly corresponds to TRBD1 (5 bases). CDR3 length: 15 residues. V was shortened by 5 bases and J by 7 bases, with 18 bases between the two germline ends. The CDR3 sequence is CASSLWGLQWNEQFF. As DNA, the CDR3 is TGTGCCAGCAGTCTATGGGGCCTACAGTGGAATGAGCAGTTCTTC.

The chain carries TRBV5-1 and TRBJ2-1; D is undetermined. The CDR3 contains 14 residues. Germline lookup yields CDR1 SGHRS and CDR2 YFSETQ. Trimming took 0 bases from V and 9 from J, leaving 13 bases between them. In DNA, the CDR3 is TGCGCCAGCAGCTTGGGGCAGGTGAATGGTGAGCAGTTCTTC. Its protein is CASSLGQVNGEQFF.

This clonotype has a count of ten or more. The J gene is TRBJ1-2, the V gene TRBV7-6; weak D call: TRBD1 (5 bases). Trimming left V 1 base short and J 4 bases short, with 13 bases between. The CDR3 spans 15 residues. Germline V gene sequence: CDR1 SGHVS, CDR2 FNYEAQ. The CDR3 DNA follows: TGTGCCAGCAGCTTAGTAACCGGGACCTCCTATGGCTACACCTTC. Translation: CASSLVTGTSYGYTF.

The sample holds many counts of this clonotype. This rearrangement joins TRBV20-1 to TRBJ1-5; D gene unclear. Trimming pared 3 bases from V and 0 bases from J, leaving 9 bases between. The CDR3 is 14 residues long. Germline CDR1 and CDR2: DFQATT and SNEGSKA (reference sequence). CDR3 DNA: TGCAGTGCTAGTAAGGGTTATAGCAATCAGCCCCAGCATTTT. It encodes CSASKGYSNQPQHF.

The sample holds many counts of this clonotype. The chain employs TRBV5-1 and TRBJ2-1; TRBD2 matches 10 bases. This CDR3 contains 15 residues. CDR1 is SGHRS, CDR2 YFSETQ, per germline. Trimming took 7 bases from V and 7 from J; bases not matched to a gene: 11. As DNA, the CDR3 is TGCGCCAGCGGGGCCTCTAGCGGGAGTTCGAATGAGCAGTTCTTC. Amino acids: CASGASSGSSNEQFF.

At least ten counts were recorded for this clonotype. The V call is TRBV18, the J call TRBJ2-7; D remains ambiguous. CDR3 length equals 14 residues. Trimming cost V 4 bases and J 1 base, with 11 bases left between them. CDR1 KGHSH and CDR2 LQKENI come from the germline V gene. This CDR3 is CASSRSYMSYEQYF. CDR3 sequence (DNA): TGTGCCAGCTCACGGTCCTACATGTCCTACGAGCAGTACTTC.

The chain recombines TRBV7-9 with TRBJ2-5; D may be TRBD1 (6 bases). V was clipped by 2 bases and J by 1 base, with 17 bases between them. The CDR3 is made up of 17 amino acids. From germline, CDR1 is SEHNR and CDR2 FQNEAQ (reference sequence). The CDR3 nucleotides read TGTGCCAGCAGCTTACAAGTTGGGACAAGACCCCAAGAGACCCAGTACTTC. Residues: CASSLQVGTRPQETQYF.

The chain combines TRBV29-1 with TRBJ1-1; 7 bases agree with TRBD1. The CDR3 runs 13 residues. Germline V gene sequence: CDR1 SQVTM, CDR2 ANQGSEA. V dropped 4 bases and J dropped 9; count of bases not matched to a gene: 11. For the CDR3, the DNA is TGCAGCGTTGTCGTGACAGGGCCCAATAAAGCTTTCTTT. Protein product: CSVVVTGPNKAFF.